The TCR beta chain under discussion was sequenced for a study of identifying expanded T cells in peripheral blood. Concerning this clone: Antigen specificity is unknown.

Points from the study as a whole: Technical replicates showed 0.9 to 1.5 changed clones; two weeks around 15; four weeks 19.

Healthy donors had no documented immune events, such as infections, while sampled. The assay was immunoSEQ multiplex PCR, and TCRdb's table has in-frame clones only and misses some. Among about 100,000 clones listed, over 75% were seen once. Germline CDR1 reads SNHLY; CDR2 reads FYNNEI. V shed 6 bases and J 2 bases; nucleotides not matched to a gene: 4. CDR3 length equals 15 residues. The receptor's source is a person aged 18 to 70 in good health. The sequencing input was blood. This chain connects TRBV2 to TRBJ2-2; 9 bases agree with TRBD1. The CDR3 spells CASSPQGANTGELFF. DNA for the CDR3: TGTGCCAGCAGCCCACAGGGGGCTAACACCGGGGAGCTGTTTTTT.